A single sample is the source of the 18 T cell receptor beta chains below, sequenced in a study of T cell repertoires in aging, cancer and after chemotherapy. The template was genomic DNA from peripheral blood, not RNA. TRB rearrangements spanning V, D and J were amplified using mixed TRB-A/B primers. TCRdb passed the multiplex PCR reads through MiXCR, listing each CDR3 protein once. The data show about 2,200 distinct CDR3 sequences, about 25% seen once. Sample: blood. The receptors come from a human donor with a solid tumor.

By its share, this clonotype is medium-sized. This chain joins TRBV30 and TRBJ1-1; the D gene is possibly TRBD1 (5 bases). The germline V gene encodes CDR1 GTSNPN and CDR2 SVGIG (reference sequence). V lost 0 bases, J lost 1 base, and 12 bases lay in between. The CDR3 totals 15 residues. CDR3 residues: CAWSVLWGKNTEAFF. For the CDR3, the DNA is TGTGCCTGGAGTGTACTTTGGGGGAAGAACACTGAAGCTTTCTTT.

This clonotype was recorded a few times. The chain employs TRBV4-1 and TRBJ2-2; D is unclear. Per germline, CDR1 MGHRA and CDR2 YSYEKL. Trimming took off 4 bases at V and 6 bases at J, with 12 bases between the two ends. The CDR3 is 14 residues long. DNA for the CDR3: TGCGCCAGCAGCCTCCCTCTGAGTGCCGGGGAGCTGTTTTTT. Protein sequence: CASSLPLSAGELFF.

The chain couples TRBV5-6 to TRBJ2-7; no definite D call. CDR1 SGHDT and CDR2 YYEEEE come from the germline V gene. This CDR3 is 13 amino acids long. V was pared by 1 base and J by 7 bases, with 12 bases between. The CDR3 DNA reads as TGTGCCAGCAGCTTGAAACAGAAGTATGAGCAGTACTTC. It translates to CASSLKQKYEQYF.

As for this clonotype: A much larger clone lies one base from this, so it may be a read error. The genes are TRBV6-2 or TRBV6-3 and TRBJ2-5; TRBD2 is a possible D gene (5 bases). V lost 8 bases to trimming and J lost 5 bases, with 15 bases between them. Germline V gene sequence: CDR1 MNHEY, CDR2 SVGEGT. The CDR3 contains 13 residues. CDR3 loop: CASERAGFETQYF. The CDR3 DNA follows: TGTGCCAGCGAGAGGGCAGGTTTTGAGACCCAGTACTTC.

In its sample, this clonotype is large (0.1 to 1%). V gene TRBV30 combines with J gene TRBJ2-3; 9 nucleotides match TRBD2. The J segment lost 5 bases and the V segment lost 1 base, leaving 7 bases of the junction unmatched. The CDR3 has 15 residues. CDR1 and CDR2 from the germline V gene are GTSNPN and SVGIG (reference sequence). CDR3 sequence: CAWSEAGGALDTQYF. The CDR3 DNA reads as TGTGCCTGGAGTGAGGCGGGAGGGGCCCTAGATACGCAGTATTTT.

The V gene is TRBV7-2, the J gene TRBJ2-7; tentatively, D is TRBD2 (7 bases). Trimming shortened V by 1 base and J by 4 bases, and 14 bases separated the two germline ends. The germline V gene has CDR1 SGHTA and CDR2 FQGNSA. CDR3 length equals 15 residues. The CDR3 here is CASSLGGGATYEQYF. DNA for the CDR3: TGTGCCAGCAGCTTAGGTGGGGGGGCCACTTACGAGCAGTACTTC.

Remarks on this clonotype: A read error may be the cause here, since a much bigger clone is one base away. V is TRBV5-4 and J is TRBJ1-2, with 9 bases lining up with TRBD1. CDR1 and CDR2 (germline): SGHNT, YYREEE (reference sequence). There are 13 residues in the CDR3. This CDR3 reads CASTMGQGGGYNF. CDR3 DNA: TGTGCCAGCACCATGGGACAGGGTGGTGGCTACAACTTC.

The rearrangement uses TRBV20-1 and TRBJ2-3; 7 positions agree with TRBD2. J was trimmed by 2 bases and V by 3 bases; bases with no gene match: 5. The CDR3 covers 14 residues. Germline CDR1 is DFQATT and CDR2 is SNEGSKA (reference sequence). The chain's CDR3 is CSARTAGLTDTQYF. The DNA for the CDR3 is TGCAGTGCTAGGACAGCGGGACTCACAGATACGCAGTATTTT.

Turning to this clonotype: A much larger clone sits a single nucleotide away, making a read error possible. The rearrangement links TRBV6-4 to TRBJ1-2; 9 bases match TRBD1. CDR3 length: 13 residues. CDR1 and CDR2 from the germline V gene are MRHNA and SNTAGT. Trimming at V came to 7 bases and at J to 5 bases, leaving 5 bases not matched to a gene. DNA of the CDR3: TGTGCCAGCATGGGACAGGGAGAATATGGCTACACCTTC. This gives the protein CASMGQGEYGYTF.

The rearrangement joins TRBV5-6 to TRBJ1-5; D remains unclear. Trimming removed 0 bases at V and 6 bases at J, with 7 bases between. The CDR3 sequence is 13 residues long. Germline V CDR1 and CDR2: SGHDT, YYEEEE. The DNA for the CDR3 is TGTGCCAGCAGCTTGGGGGTCATTCAGCCCCAGCATTTT. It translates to CASSLGVIQPQHF.

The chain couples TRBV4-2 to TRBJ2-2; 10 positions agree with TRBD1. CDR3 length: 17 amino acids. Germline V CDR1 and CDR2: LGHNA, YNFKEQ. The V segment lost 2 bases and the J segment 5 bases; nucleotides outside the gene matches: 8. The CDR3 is CASSQHRQGAYTGELFF. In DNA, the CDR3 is TGTGCCAGCAGCCAACATCGACAGGGGGCGTATACCGGGGAGCTGTTTTTT.

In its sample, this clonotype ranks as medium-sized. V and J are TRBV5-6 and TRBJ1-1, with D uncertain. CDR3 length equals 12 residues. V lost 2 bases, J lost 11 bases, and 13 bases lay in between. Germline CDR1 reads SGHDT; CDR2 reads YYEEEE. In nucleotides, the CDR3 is TGTGCCAGCAGCTTACCCGGACTAGGTGCTTTCTTT. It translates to CASSLPGLGAFF.

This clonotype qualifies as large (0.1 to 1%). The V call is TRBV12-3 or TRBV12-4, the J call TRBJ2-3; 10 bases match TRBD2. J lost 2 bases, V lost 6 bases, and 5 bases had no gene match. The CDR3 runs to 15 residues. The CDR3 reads CASRLAGTFTDTQYF. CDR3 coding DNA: TGTGCCAGCAGACTAGCGGGGACATTCACAGATACGCAGTATTTT.

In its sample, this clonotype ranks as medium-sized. CDR3 sequence reads: CASSRGRVDEKLFF. The DNA of the CDR3 is TGTGCCAGCAGTCGGGGCAGGGTGGACGAAAAACTGTTTTTT. The chain combines TRBV6-5 with TRBJ1-4; TRBD1 is a possible D gene (5 bases). V lost 5 bases to trimming and J lost 8 bases, with 15 bases between them. This CDR3 is built from 14 residues. CDR1 is MNHEY, CDR2 SVGAGI, per germline.

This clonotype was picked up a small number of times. CDR3 bases: TGTGCCAGCAGCTTGTTAGCGGGGGCACACTCCTACAATGAGCAGTTCTTC. Amino acids: CASSLLAGAHSYNEQFF. This chain joins TRBV5-4 and TRBJ2-1; 9 bases agree with TRBD2. This CDR3 is built from 17 residues. The germline gives CDR1 SGHNT, CDR2 YYREEE (reference sequence). V gave up 1 base and J gave up 0 bases; unmatched junction bases: 5.

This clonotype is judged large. The chain's CDR3 is CAISDQGLSRNYGYTF. The CDR3 DNA follows: TGTGCCATCAGTGACCAGGGACTATCTAGAAACTATGGCTACACCTTC. This chain joins TRBV10-3 and TRBJ1-2; D possibly corresponds to TRBD1 (5 bases). Trimming cost V 3 bases and J 2 bases, with 16 bases left between them. CDR1 is ENHRY, CDR2 SYGVKD, per germline. The CDR3 consists of 16 residues.

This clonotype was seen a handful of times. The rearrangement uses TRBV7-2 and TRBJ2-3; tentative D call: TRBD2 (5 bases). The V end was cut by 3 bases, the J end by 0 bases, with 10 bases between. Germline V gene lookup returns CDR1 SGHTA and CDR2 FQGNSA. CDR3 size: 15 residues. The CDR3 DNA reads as TGTGCCAGCAGCTTCGGAGGCCCTAGCACAGATACGCAGTATTTT. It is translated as CASSFGGPSTDTQYF.

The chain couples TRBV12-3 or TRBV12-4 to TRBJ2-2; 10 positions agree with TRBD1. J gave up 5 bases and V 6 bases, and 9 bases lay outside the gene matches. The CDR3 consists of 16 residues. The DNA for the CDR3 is TGTGCCAGCAGCTCCGACAGGGGGCCCGAGACCGGGGAGCTGTTTTTT. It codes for CASSSDRGPETGELFF.